This is a list of T cell receptor beta chains from one sample in a study of beta chain features in type 1 diabetes. Libraries were prepared by immunoSEQ multiplex PCR; TCRdb keeps only in-frame clonotypes and omits some of them. Here the sample spans 300,000 or so clones, approximately 15% being singletons. Sequenced: naive CD4+ T cells from blood. These receptors were obtained from a man aged 25 to 45 with type 1 diabetes. Each CDR3 is given with its conserved first and last residue. Each record gives: J gene, V gene, D gene, clone size, CDR3 protein, CDR3 DNA. The D gene is left open where the match is weak. Expanded clones are given a class, and other clones once, few, many or no size at all.

j_call: TRBJ2-3
v_call: TRBV5-1
d_call: -
clone_size: -
cdr3_aa: CASSLGGGSTDTQYF
cdr3_nt: TGCGCCAGCAGCTTGGGTGGCGGGAGCACAGATACGCAGTATTTT

j_call: TRBJ2-2
v_call: TRBV18
d_call: TRBD2
clone_size: few
cdr3_aa: CASSPRGLEDTGELFF
cdr3_nt: TGTGCCAGCTCCCCTAGGGGACTAGAAGACACCGGGGAGCTGTTTTTT

j_call: TRBJ1-2
v_call: TRBV6-6
d_call: TRBD1
clone_size: -
cdr3_aa: CASSTMTGLTGYGYTF
cdr3_nt: TGTGCCAGCAGTACTATGACAGGGTTAACGGGCTATGGCTACACCTTC

j_call: TRBJ1-1
v_call: TRBV7-9
d_call: -
clone_size: few
cdr3_aa: CASSLGTLNTEAFF
cdr3_nt: TGTGCCAGCAGCTTAGGGACACTGAACACTGAAGCTTTCTTT

j_call: TRBJ2-3
v_call: TRBV6-6
d_call: TRBD2
clone_size: few
cdr3_aa: CASSYPTSGFTDTQYF
cdr3_nt: TGTGCCAGCAGTTACCCCACTAGCGGATTCACAGATACGCAGTATTTT

j_call: TRBJ2-1
v_call: TRBV28
d_call: TRBD2
clone_size: few
cdr3_aa: CASSSSLTSGTYNEQFF
cdr3_nt: TGTGCCAGCAGTTCCTCCCTGACTAGCGGGACCTACAATGAGCAGTTCTTC

j_call: TRBJ2-6
v_call: TRBV18
d_call: -
clone_size: -
cdr3_aa: CASSFGVLNSGANVLTF
cdr3_nt: TGTGCCAGCTCATTCGGGGTCTTAAACTCTGGGGCCAACGTCCTGACTTTC

j_call: TRBJ2-1
v_call: TRBV9
d_call: TRBD2
clone_size: -
cdr3_aa: CASSVDGLADNPSYNEQFF
cdr3_nt: TGTGCCAGCAGCGTAGACGGACTAGCGGATAACCCCTCCTACAATGAGCAGTTCTTC

j_call: TRBJ2-7
v_call: TRBV28
d_call: TRBD1
clone_size: once
cdr3_aa: CASSTHRGAPGYF
cdr3_nt: TGTGCCAGCAGTACCCACAGGGGGGCACCAGGGTACTTC

j_call: TRBJ2-1
v_call: TRBV11-2
d_call: -
clone_size: -
cdr3_aa: CASSPTWASDRLF
cdr3_nt: TGTGCCAGCAGCCCGACTTGGGCTAGCGACCGGCTCTTC

j_call: TRBJ1-1
v_call: TRBV30
d_call: TRBD1
clone_size: few
cdr3_aa: CAWTGQGEMNTEAFF
cdr3_nt: TGTGCCTGGACGGGACAGGGAGAGATGAACACTGAAGCTTTCTTT

j_call: TRBJ2-5
v_call: TRBV6-5
d_call: TRBD1
clone_size: -
cdr3_aa: CASSRTGVQETQYF
cdr3_nt: TGTGCCAGCAGTAGGACAGGAGTCCAAGAGACCCAGTACTTC

j_call: TRBJ2-7
v_call: TRBV27
d_call: -
clone_size: few
cdr3_aa: CASSYQGLSSYEQYF
cdr3_nt: TGTGCCAGCAGTTATCAGGGGCTCAGCTCCTACGAGCAGTACTTC

j_call: TRBJ1-2
v_call: TRBV6-5
d_call: TRBD1
clone_size: -
cdr3_aa: CASSYRTGWGYTF
cdr3_nt: TGTGCCAGCAGTTACCGGACAGGGTGGGGCTACACCTTC

j_call: TRBJ2-1
v_call: TRBV18
d_call: TRBD2
clone_size: few
cdr3_aa: CASESPGLAGPYNEQFF
cdr3_nt: TGTGCCAGCGAGAGTCCGGGACTAGCGGGTCCCTACAATGAGCAGTTCTTC

j_call: TRBJ1-1
v_call: TRBV7-9
d_call: TRBD1
clone_size: few
cdr3_aa: CASSAPDRGVTEAFF
cdr3_nt: TGTGCCAGCAGCGCGCCGGACAGGGGTGTCACTGAAGCTTTCTTT

j_call: TRBJ1-1
v_call: TRBV19
d_call: -
clone_size: few
cdr3_aa: CATGWYGHEAFF
cdr3_nt: TGTGCCACTGGGTGGTATGGACATGAAGCTTTCTTT

j_call: TRBJ2-3
v_call: TRBV4-1
d_call: TRBD2
clone_size: -
cdr3_aa: CASSLNSGRSTDTQYF
cdr3_nt: TGCGCCAGCAGCCTAAATAGCGGGAGGAGCACAGATACGCAGTATTTT

j_call: TRBJ2-7
v_call: TRBV2
d_call: TRBD2
clone_size: few
cdr3_aa: CASSPGLAGVSEQYF
cdr3_nt: TGTGCCAGCAGCCCGGGACTAGCGGGAGTCTCCGAGCAGTACTTC

j_call: TRBJ1-1
v_call: TRBV6-5
d_call: TRBD1
clone_size: -
cdr3_aa: CASRRPGQLNTEAFF
cdr3_nt: TGTGCCAGCAGACGACCGGGACAGTTGAACACTGAAGCTTTCTTT

j_call: TRBJ2-1
v_call: TRBV5-4
d_call: TRBD2
clone_size: few
cdr3_aa: CASSPLLAGGPNEQFF
cdr3_nt: TGTGCCAGCAGCCCTTTACTAGCGGGAGGGCCCAATGAGCAGTTCTTC

j_call: TRBJ2-5
v_call: TRBV6-5
d_call: -
clone_size: -
cdr3_aa: CASRGTGTQYF
cdr3_nt: TGTGCCAGCAGGGGGACTGGGACCCAGTACTTC

j_call: TRBJ1-1
v_call: TRBV5-1
d_call: -
clone_size: -
cdr3_aa: CASSSPGGTEAFF
cdr3_nt: TGCGCCAGCAGCTCACCGGGGGGCACTGAAGCTTTCTTT

j_call: TRBJ2-7
v_call: TRBV5-1
d_call: TRBD1
clone_size: -
cdr3_aa: CASSPGTGSPYEQYF
cdr3_nt: TGCGCCAGCAGTCCCGGGACAGGGAGCCCCTACGAGCAGTACTTC

j_call: TRBJ2-7
v_call: TRBV5-1
d_call: TRBD2
clone_size: few
cdr3_aa: CASSLGLAGVNEQYF
cdr3_nt: TGCGCCAGCAGCTTGGGATTAGCGGGAGTCAACGAGCAGTACTTC

j_call: TRBJ1-1
v_call: TRBV7-9
d_call: TRBD1
clone_size: -
cdr3_aa: CASSWTGFDTEAFF
cdr3_nt: TGTGCCAGCAGCTGGACAGGGTTTGACACTGAAGCTTTCTTT

j_call: TRBJ2-6
v_call: TRBV15
d_call: -
clone_size: -
cdr3_aa: CATSGRGAGANVLTF
cdr3_nt: TGTGCCACCAGCGGGCGGGGAGCTGGGGCCAACGTCCTGACTTTC